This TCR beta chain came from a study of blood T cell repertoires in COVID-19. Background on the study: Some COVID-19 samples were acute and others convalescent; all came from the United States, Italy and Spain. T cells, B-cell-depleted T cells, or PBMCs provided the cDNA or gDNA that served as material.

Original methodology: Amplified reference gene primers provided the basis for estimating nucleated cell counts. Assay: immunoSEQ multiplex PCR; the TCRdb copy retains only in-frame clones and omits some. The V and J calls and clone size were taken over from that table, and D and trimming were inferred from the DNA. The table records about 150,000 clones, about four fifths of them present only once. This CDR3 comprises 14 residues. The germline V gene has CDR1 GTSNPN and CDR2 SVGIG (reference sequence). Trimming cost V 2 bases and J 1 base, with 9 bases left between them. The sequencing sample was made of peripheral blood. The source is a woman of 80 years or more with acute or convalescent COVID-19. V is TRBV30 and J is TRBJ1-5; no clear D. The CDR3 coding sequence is TGTGCCTGGAGTTTCCCACTCAGCAATCAGCCCCAGCATTTT. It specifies CAWSFPLSNQPQHF. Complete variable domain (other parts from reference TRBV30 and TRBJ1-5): SQTIHQWPATLVQPVGSPLSLECTVEGTSNPNLYWYRQAAGRGLQLLFYSVGIGQISSEVPQNLSASRPQDRQFILSSKKLLLSDSGFYLCAWSFPLSNQPQHFGDGTRLSIL.